This record looks at one T cell receptor beta chain sequence and its context. Trimming removed 3 bases from V and 0 bases from J; junction bases left unmatched: 5. Per the germline V gene, CDR1 is SGHRS and CDR2 is YFSETQ. The CDR3 sequence is 15 residues long. The sample comes from a study of multiple sclerosis patients with progressive multifocal leukoencephalopathy. Clones were read by immunoSEQ multiplex PCR, and TCRdb kept only the in-frame ones, dropping some. Of roughly 28,000 clones in the sample, 70% to 90% were seen once. Time point specified: before natalizumab initiation. This chain links TRBV5-1 with TRBJ1-1; 7 positions agree with TRBD1. This clonotype was obtained from a human donor with multiple sclerosis. Sequenced material: PBMCs. The CDR3 nucleotides are TGCGCCAGCAGCTCTCAGGGGGGGATGAACACTGAAGCTTTCTTT. This sequence encodes CASSSQGGMNTEAFF.